Listed below are T cell receptor beta chains from one sample, sequenced in a study of T-cell reconstitution after alpha-beta-depleted transplantation in children. TCRdb called the PCR reads again in MiXCR, with one record for every CDR3 protein. Of 400,000 to 500,000 distinct CDR3 sequences detected, under 13% appear once; the ten largest clones hold nearly 5.5%. Sample: PBMCs from the stem cell graft donor, taken from the stem cell graft. The receptors were sampled from a human donor who donated a stem cell graft to a child with acute myeloid leukemia. The CDR3 runs from the conserved cysteine through the conserved F or W. D genes are given only for firm matches. Clone size is shown for a subset of rows, as once, few, many or a class of expanded clone.

V	D	J	size	CDR3	DNA
TRBV4-1	TRBD1	TRBJ2-7	.	CASREMGQGKYEQYF	TGCGCCAGCAGGGAAATGGGACAGGGTAAATACGAGCAGTACTTC
TRBV19	TRBD1	TRBJ1-1	few	CASSRARGQGFGEAFF	TGTGCCAGTAGTAGGGCTCGGGGACAGGGTTTTGGTGAAGCTTTCTTT
TRBV7-3	TRBD2	TRBJ2-3	.	CASSPSGTTTDTQYF	TGTGCCAGCAGCCCCTCCGGGACTACCACAGATACGCAGTATTTT
TRBV7-2	.	TRBJ2-2	.	CASSLGLQNTGELFF	TGTGCCAGCAGCTTAGGCCTACAGAACACCGGGGAGCTGTTTTTT
TRBV3-1	.	TRBJ2-1	few	CASSQDRLSYNEQFF	TGTGCCAGCAGCCAAGATCGCCTATCCTACAATGAGCAGTTCTTC
TRBV4-1	.	TRBJ2-5	few	CASSQDVDHQETQYF	TGCGCCAGCAGCCAAGACGTGGACCACCAAGAGACCCAGTACTTC
TRBV5-1	.	TRBJ2-1	many	CASSLKYNEQFF	TGCGCCAGCAGCTTGAAGTACAATGAGCAGTTCTTC
TRBV7-2	.	TRBJ2-7	few	CASSPRSQGEQYF	TGTGCCAGCAGCCCTCGGTCGCAGGGCGAGCAGTACTTC
TRBV6-1	TRBD1	TRBJ1-1	many	CASSGPQGWGMNTEAFF	TGTGCCAGCAGTGGACCACAGGGGTGGGGAATGAACACTGAAGCTTTCTTT
TRBV25-1	.	TRBJ1-4	.	CASSESRGRSTNEKLFF	TGTGCCAGCAGTGAAAGTCGGGGGAGGTCAACTAATGAAAAACTGTTTTTT
TRBV4-3	.	TRBJ2-2	many	CASSQVEEGAGELFF	TGCGCCAGCAGCCAAGTGGAGGAGGGGGCCGGGGAGCTGTTTTTT
TRBV5-1	TRBD1	TRBJ1-5	few	CASSLEGTGSQPQHF	TGCGCCAGCAGCTTGGAAGGGACAGGGTCCCAGCCCCAGCATTTT
TRBV4-1	.	TRBJ1-1	many	CASSQVYKDGNTEAFF	TGCGCCAGCAGCCAAGTTTATAAGGACGGTAACACTGAAGCTTTCTTT
TRBV11-2	.	TRBJ2-5	few	CASSLDQWGETQYF	TGTGCCAGCAGCTTAGATCAGTGGGGAGAGACCCAGTACTTC
TRBV11-2	.	TRBJ2-1	few	CASSEGGSSRKQFF	TGTGCCAGCAGCGAGGGAGGATCGAGTAGGAAGCAGTTCTTC
TRBV9	.	TRBJ2-7	.	CASSVTGGGSYEQYF	TGTGCCAGCAGCGTAACAGGGGGGGGTTCCTACGAGCAGTACTTC
TRBV7-9	TRBD1	TRBJ1-6	.	CASSAQSDRGVDSPLHF	TGTGCCAGCAGCGCCCAATCGGACAGGGGCGTGGATTCACCCCTCCACTTT
TRBV6-2/TRBV6-3	TRBD2	TRBJ2-4	.	CASSYGREELYIQYF	TGTGCCAGCAGTTATGGGCGGGAGGAGCTTTACATTCAGTACTTC
TRBV3-1	.	TRBJ2-1	few	CASSQVDSNEQFF	TGTGCCAGCAGCCAAGTTGACAGCAATGAGCAGTTCTTC
TRBV15	.	TRBJ1-3	few	CATSRDHSGNTIYF	TGTGCCACCAGCAGAGACCACTCTGGAAACACCATATATTTT
TRBV3-1	.	TRBJ1-4	few	CASSGGGGREKLFF	TGTGCCAGCTCCGGCGGGGGGGGAAGAGAAAAACTGTTTTTT
TRBV18	.	TRBJ1-2	few	CASSPENTRDDGYTF	TGTGCCAGCTCACCAGAAAATACAAGGGACGATGGCTACACCTTC
TRBV10-3	TRBD1	TRBJ2-5	many	CAISAPRPGQGKETQYF	TGTGCCATCAGTGCGCCGCGCCCGGGACAGGGGAAAGAGACCCAGTACTTC
TRBV7-2	.	TRBJ2-5	few	CASSLGGTETQYF	TGTGCCAGCAGCTTAGGTGGGACGGAGACCCAGTACTTC
TRBV20-1	.	TRBJ2-2	many	CSARDLGRTNTGELFF	TGCAGTGCTAGAGATCTAGGCAGAACGAACACCGGGGAGCTGTTTTTT
TRBV5-1	.	TRBJ1-1	.	CASSEGLVGALAEAFF	TGCGCCAGCAGCGAGGGCCTGGTGGGGGCCTTGGCTGAAGCTTTCTTT
TRBV5-1	TRBD2	TRBJ2-1	few	CASSPRVGAGAYNEQFF	TGCGCCAGCAGCCCTAGGGTTGGAGCGGGGGCCTACAATGAGCAGTTCTTC
TRBV6-4	TRBD2	TRBJ2-1	.	CASSDRGEGPGDEQFF	TGTGCCAGCAGTGATCGGGGGGAGGGGCCCGGGGATGAGCAGTTCTTC
TRBV7-9	.	TRBJ2-2	.	CASRRPGDGLFF	TGTGCCAGCAGACGCCCAGGGGATGGGCTGTTTTTT
TRBV15	TRBD2	TRBJ2-1	few	CATTGLARVDEQFF	TGTGCCACCACGGGACTAGCGAGGGTGGATGAGCAGTTCTTC
TRBV5-1	TRBD2	TRBJ2-5	many	CASSLEAPGLGYQETQYF	TGCGCCAGCAGCTTGGAGGCCCCAGGACTAGGGTACCAAGAGACCCAGTACTTC
TRBV12-3/TRBV12-4	.	TRBJ1-4	many	CASSLASLNEKLFF	TGTGCCAGCAGTTTAGCCTCCCTTAATGAAAAACTGTTTTTT
TRBV20-1	.	TRBJ2-2	many	CSASRSRELFF	TGCAGTGCTAGCCGTTCGAGGGAGCTGTTTTTT
TRBV15	TRBD1	TRBJ1-1	.	CATSLRDRANTEAFF	TGTGCCACCAGCCTGAGGGACAGGGCGAACACTGAAGCTTTCTTT
TRBV4-3	.	TRBJ2-2	many	CASSQDVRFTTGELFF	TGCGCCAGCAGCCAAGATGTAAGGTTTACGACCGGGGAGCTGTTTTTT